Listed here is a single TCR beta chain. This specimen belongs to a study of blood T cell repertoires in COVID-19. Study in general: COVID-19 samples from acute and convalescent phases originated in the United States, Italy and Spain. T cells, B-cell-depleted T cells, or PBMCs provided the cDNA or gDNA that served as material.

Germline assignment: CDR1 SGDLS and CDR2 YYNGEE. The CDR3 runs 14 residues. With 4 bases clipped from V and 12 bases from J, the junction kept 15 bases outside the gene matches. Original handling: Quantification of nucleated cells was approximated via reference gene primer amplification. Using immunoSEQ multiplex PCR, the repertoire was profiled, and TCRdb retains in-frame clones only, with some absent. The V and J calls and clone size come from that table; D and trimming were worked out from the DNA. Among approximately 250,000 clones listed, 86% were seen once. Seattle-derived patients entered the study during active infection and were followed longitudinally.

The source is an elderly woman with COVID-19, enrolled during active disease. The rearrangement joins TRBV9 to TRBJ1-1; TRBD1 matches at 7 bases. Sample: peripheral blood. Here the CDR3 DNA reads TGTGCCAGCAGCTCAGGGGGGCAGGGGGGCGAGTCTTTCTTT. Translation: CASSSGGQGGESFF.